A single sample gave rise to the 10 T cell receptor beta chains below, sequenced in a study of patients and donors after allogeneic stem cell transplantation. In TCRdb, the RT-PCR reads were re-called with MiXCR into one record per CDR3 protein. The profile shows hundreds of thousands of distinct CDR3 sequences, about a sixth of them singletons. The sample consisted of blood, either unsorted or a sorted T cell fraction (not recorded which). These receptors were collected from a human donor who was either an allogeneic HSCT recipient or a stem cell or donor lymphocyte infusion donor (not recorded which). It is not recorded whose cells these are; they may come from a transplant donor.

The rearrangement uses TRBV2 and TRBJ2-7; TRBD2 agrees at 8 bases. Germline V lookup: CDR1 SNHLY, CDR2 FYNNEI. The J segment lost 2 bases and the V segment lost 6 bases, leaving 9 bases of the junction unmatched. The CDR3 covers 15 residues. CDR3 amino acids: CASSQPGLGAYEQYF. In nucleotides, the CDR3 is TGTGCCAGCAGCCAACCGGGACTAGGAGCCTACGAGCAGTACTTC.

This clonotype was detected only a few times. V is TRBV7-6 and J is TRBJ2-7; D is undetermined. Germline CDR1 and CDR2: SGHVS and FNYEAQ. The CDR3 is made up of 14 amino acids. The V and J ends lost 1 base and 4 bases respectively, with 11 bases between them. CDR3 protein: CASSLGVGAYEQYF. For the CDR3, the DNA is TGTGCCAGCAGCTTAGGGGTAGGAGCTTACGAGCAGTACTTC.

The chain combines TRBV4-3 with TRBJ1-5; TRBD1 might be the D (5 bases). Looked up from germline, CDR1 is LGHNA and CDR2 is YSLEER. V lost 0 bases and J 5 bases, leaving 8 bases between the germline ends. The CDR3 contains 14 residues. The CDR3: CASSQDRVDQPQHF. The CDR3 DNA reads as TGCGCCAGCAGCCAAGACAGGGTTGATCAGCCCCAGCATTTT.

The chain recombines TRBV20-1 with TRBJ1-1; no definite D call. The CDR3 contains 14 residues. Germline lookup yields CDR1 DFQATT and CDR2 SNEGSKA (reference sequence). Trimming stripped 2 bases from V and 4 bases from J, with 14 bases between. The CDR3 DNA sequence: TGCAGTGCTAGACTGGGTAAGGGTGGCACTGAAGCTTTCTTT. This translates into CSARLGKGGTEAFF.

This clonotype has more than one count but fewer than ten. The genes are TRBV5-6 and TRBJ2-7, with 11 bases aligning to TRBD1. This CDR3 is built from 14 residues. V lost 7 bases to trimming and J lost 3 bases; unmatched junction nucleotides: 6. Germline-derived CDR1 and CDR2 are SGHDT and YYEEEE. For the CDR3, the DNA is TGTGCCAGCGGTCTGGGACAGGGGGACTACGAGCAGTACTTC. Translation: CASGLGQGDYEQYF.

V and J are TRBV12-3 or TRBV12-4 and TRBJ2-1; TRBD2 agrees at 8 bases. J was trimmed by 3 bases and V by 6 bases; bases with no gene match: 13. This CDR3 region has 17 residues. CDR3 nucleotide sequence: TGTGCCAGCAGCCCCCACCGAGCGGGGGTCCTCTACAATGAGCAGTTCTTC. Amino acids: CASSPHRAGVLYNEQFF.

The chain carries TRBV7-2 and TRBJ2-1; 8 nucleotides match TRBD1. Looked up from germline, CDR1 is SGHTA and CDR2 is FQGNSA. With V trimmed by 3 bases and J by 10 bases, 14 bases remained unmatched. The CDR3 totals 16 residues. In DNA, the CDR3 is TGTGCCAGCAGCTTTTACGGGACAGGAGATTTTGTGGAGCAGTTCTTC. Its protein is CASSFYGTGDFVEQFF.

This clonotype was counted between two and nine times. This chain connects TRBV18 to TRBJ2-7; D gene unclear. CDR3 length: 18 residues. Germline V gene sequence: CDR1 KGHSH, CDR2 LQKENI. V dropped 4 bases and J dropped 0 bases, with 22 bases sitting between them. The chain's CDR3 is CASSQLSSTVTSSYEQYF. CDR3 in DNA: TGTGCCAGCTCACAATTATCCTCGACGGTAACCAGCTCCTACGAGCAGTACTTC.

This rearrangement joins TRBV29-1 to TRBJ1-2; D is unclear. The V end was cut by 5 bases, the J end by 5 bases, with 18 bases between. CDR3 length equals 14 residues. Germline-derived CDR1 and CDR2 are SQVTM and ANQGSEA. CDR3 coding DNA: TGCAGCGTTCGAGACATGCCACTAAAATATGGCTACACCTTC. Its protein is CSVRDMPLKYGYTF.

The chain combines TRBV2 with TRBJ2-6, with 11 bases identical to TRBD1. The CDR3 has 19 residues. After removal of 1 base from V and 0 bases from J, the junction contained 5 bases not matched to a gene. The germline CDR1 and CDR2 sequences are SNHLY and FYNNEI. CDR3 sequence reads: CASSEGGDRGISGANVLTF. The CDR3, as DNA: TGTGCCAGCAGTGAAGGAGGGGACAGGGGGATCTCTGGGGCCAACGTCCTGACTTTC.